The 16 T cell receptor beta chains below were found in one sample sequenced in a study of a mutant IDH1 vaccine in newly diagnosed glioma (dated by TCRdb to the early 2020s). These receptors' targets are unknown. Library preparation used the immunoSEQ multiplex PCR assay. TCRdb limited this immuneACCESS table to in-frame rearrangements with V and J called. A share of clones is missing; checked studies link under half to unresolved V genes, and the rest is unexplained. Recorded for this sample are about 54,000 clones; 80% to 90% of them occurred a single time. Roughly 4% of the sample is held by the ten biggest clonotypes. The time point label, read with the paper, signifies: week 35, safety follow-up. A 20-mer mutant IDH1 peptide at 300 micrograms in Montanide made up each vaccine dose, which was injected subcutaneously together with topical imiquimod. Sequencing was performed on PBMCs, taken from a glioma patient whose treatment included an IDH1 peptide vaccine. Receptor source: a woman younger than 30 with glioma.

The rearrangement joins TRBV7-2 to TRBJ1-5, with a possible D match to TRBD1 (6 bases). The V gene's germline CDR1 is SGHTA and CDR2 FQGNSA. Between the trimmed V and J ends, which lost 4 bases and 3 bases, there was a span of 10 bases. This CDR3 is built from 14 residues. CDR3 DNA sequence: TGTGCCAGCAGCTCCAGGGGCTACAATCAGCCCCAGCATTTT. It specifies CASSSRGYNQPQHF. The full variable domain, completed using reference TRBV7-2 and TRBJ1-5, is GAGVSQSPSNKVTEKGKDVELRCDPISGHTALYWYRQSLGQGLEFLIYFQGNSAPDKSGLPSDRFSAERTGGSVSTLTIQRTQQEDSAVYLCASSSRGYNQPQHFGDGTRLSIL.

The rearrangement uses TRBV7-2 and TRBJ2-7; a weak D match, TRBD1 (6 bases). V was shortened by 5 bases and J by 2 bases, with 10 bases between the two germline ends. Per the germline V gene, CDR1 is SGHTA and CDR2 is FQGNSA. This CDR3 contains 13 residues. The CDR3 coding sequence is TGTGCCAGCAGCCGAGACAGGACCTACGAGCAGTACTTC. Residues: CASSRDRTYEQYF.

The CDR3 DNA follows: TGTGCCAGCAGCTTGTCAAGGATGGTCCGTACAGATACGCAGTATTTT. Its protein product is CASSLSRMVRTDTQYF. The chain carries TRBV7-9 and TRBJ2-3, with D unresolved. Trimming removed 3 bases at V and 3 bases at J, with 16 bases between. CDR1 and CDR2 from the germline V gene are SEHNR and FQNEAQ (reference sequence). The CDR3 extends over 16 amino acids.

The chain links TRBV2 to TRBJ2-7; 8 bases are shared with TRBD2. Germline V CDR1 and CDR2: SNHLY, FYNNEI. The CDR3 runs 15 residues. Trimming at V came to 6 bases and at J to 3 bases, leaving 10 bases not matched to a gene. CDR3 nucleotide sequence: TGTGCCAGCAGCCTGACTAGCGCCGCCAACTACGAGCAGTACTTC. Amino acid sequence: CASSLTSAANYEQYF. The variable domain in full, completed from reference TRBV2 and TRBJ2-7, reads EPEVTQTPSHQVTQMGQEVILRCVPISNHLYFYWYRQILGQKVEFLVSFYNNEISEKSEIFDDQFSVERPDGSNFTLKIRSTKLEDSAMYFCASSLTSAANYEQYFGPGTRLTVT.

The chain links TRBV10-2 to TRBJ1-1; D is undetermined. Trimming removed 3 bases from V and 1 base from J, with 15 bases in between. Germline V CDR1 and CDR2: WSHSY, SAAADI. CDR3 length equals 16 residues. CDR3 protein: CASSDVLGFWNTEAFF. CDR3 DNA: TGCGCCAGCAGTGATGTTTTGGGGTTTTGGAACACTGAAGCTTTCTTT.

The chain employs TRBV19 and TRBJ2-5; D unresolved. The CDR3 length is 13 residues. The germline gives CDR1 LNHDA, CDR2 SQIVND (reference sequence). Deletions cut 10 bases from V and 1 base from J, with 13 bases between. This CDR3 is CATSGASQETQYF. In nucleotides, the CDR3 is TGTGCCACCTCTGGAGCGTCCCAAGAGACCCAGTACTTC.

The chain uses TRBV4-2 and TRBJ2-1; 7 nucleotides align to TRBD2. The CDR3 is made up of 16 amino acids. V lost 4 bases, J lost 7 bases, and 13 bases stayed unmatched. CDR1 LGHNA and CDR2 YNFKEQ come from the germline V gene. The CDR3 DNA is TGTGCCAGCAGCCTACCACCCCTCGTGGGGGGGAATGAGCAGTTCTTC. Protein product: CASSLPPLVGGNEQFF.

V usage is TRBV12-5 and J usage is TRBJ2-5; 7 bases are a match to TRBD2. J was trimmed by 1 base and V by 7 bases; bases with no gene match: 9. CDR3 length: 15 amino acids. Per germline, CDR1 LGHNT and CDR2 FRNRAP. CDR3 DNA: TGTGCTAGTGTCACATGGGAGGGGCTCCAAGAGACCCAGTACTTC. Its translation is CASVTWEGLQETQYF.

This rearrangement joins TRBV5-4 to TRBJ2-7; no firm D call. Germline CDR1 is SGHNT and CDR2 is YYREEE (reference sequence). Trimming stripped 3 bases from V and 1 base from J, with 5 bases between. The CDR3 spans 12 residues. The CDR3, as DNA: TGTGCCAGCAGCTACGCGTCCTACGAGCAGTACTTC. Its translation is CASSYASYEQYF.

The chain combines TRBV18 with TRBJ1-5; a possible D gene is TRBD1 (6 bases). Germline V gene lookup returns CDR1 KGHSH and CDR2 LQKENI. The CDR3 contains 15 residues. V was cut by 3 bases and J by 5 bases, with 14 bases left in between. The CDR3 sequence: CASSPSWGADQPQHF. The CDR3 nucleotides read TGTGCCAGCTCACCTTCTTGGGGGGCCGATCAGCCCCAGCATTTT.

J is TRBJ1-1 and V is TRBV7-9; D possibly corresponds to TRBD1 (6 bases). The CDR3 spans 16 residues. Germline CDR1 reads SEHNR; CDR2 reads FQNEAQ (reference sequence). V gave up 5 bases and J gave up 4 bases, with 20 bases separating them. CDR3 sequence reads: CASSGHRGAKTTEAFF. The CDR3 DNA reads as TGTGCCAGCAGCGGGCATCGGGGGGCGAAGACCACTGAAGCTTTCTTT. The complete variable domain, with remaining parts taken from reference TRBV7-9 and TRBJ1-1, reads DTGVSQNPRHKITKRGQNVTFRCDPISEHNRLYWYRQTLGQGPEFLTYFQNEAQLEKSRLLSDRFSAERPKGSFSTLEIQRTEQGDSAMYLCASSGHRGAKTTEAFFGQGTRLTVV.

The chain joins TRBV7-3 to TRBJ2-1; 7 bases are a match to TRBD2. CDR3 length: 16 residues. From germline, CDR1 is SGHTA and CDR2 FQGTGA. Trimming removed 5 bases from V and 0 bases from J; junction bases left unmatched: 7. The CDR3 nucleotides are TGTGCCAGCAGCCCCAGCCTAGCGGCCTCCTACAATGAGCAGTTCTTC. Amino acid sequence: CASSPSLAASYNEQFF.

This sequence joins TRBV6-5 and TRBJ1-5; tentatively, D is TRBD1 (5 bases). CDR3 length equals 15 residues. The V end was cut by 6 bases, the J end by 0 bases, with 12 bases between. Germline lookup yields CDR1 MNHEY and CDR2 SVGAGI. CDR3 DNA: TGTGCCAGCAGCCCCGGGGCAGGTAGCAATCAGCCCCAGCATTTT. Translating gives CASSPGAGSNQPQHF.

The J gene is TRBJ1-1, the V gene TRBV19; D gene unclear. Germline CDR1 is LNHDA and CDR2 is SQIVND (reference sequence). The CDR3 has 12 residues. V lost 1 base to trimming and J lost 7 bases, with 7 bases between them. CDR3 sequence: CASSIGNLEAFF. In nucleotides, the CDR3 is TGTGCCAGTAGTATAGGAAACCTTGAAGCTTTCTTT.

The rearrangement links TRBV5-4 to TRBJ2-1; 9 bases are shared with TRBD2. CDR1 SGHNT and CDR2 YYREEE come from the germline V gene (reference sequence). With V trimmed by 4 bases and J by 7 bases, 6 bases remained unmatched. The CDR3 totals 14 residues. DNA of the CDR3: TGTGCCAGCAGCCAGCGACTAGCGGCTAATGAGCAGTTCTTC. Its protein is CASSQRLAANEQFF.

CDR3 coding DNA: TGTGCCAGCAGCTTAAGGGCTAGCGGGGGGAATGAGCAGTTCTTC. Its protein product is CASSLRASGGNEQFF. The chain recombines TRBV7-9 with TRBJ2-1; 11 bases are a match to TRBD2. V lost 2 bases to trimming and J lost 7 bases; unmatched junction nucleotides: 4. Germline V gene lookup returns CDR1 SEHNR and CDR2 FQNEAQ (reference sequence). The CDR3 has 15 amino acids. The full variable domain, its missing parts supplied by reference TRBV7-9 and TRBJ2-1, is DTGVSQNPRHKITKRGQNVTFRCDPISEHNRLYWYRQTLGQGPEFLTYFQNEAQLEKSRLLSDRFSAERPKGSFSTLEIQRTEQGDSAMYLCASSLRASGGNEQFFGPGTRLTVL.